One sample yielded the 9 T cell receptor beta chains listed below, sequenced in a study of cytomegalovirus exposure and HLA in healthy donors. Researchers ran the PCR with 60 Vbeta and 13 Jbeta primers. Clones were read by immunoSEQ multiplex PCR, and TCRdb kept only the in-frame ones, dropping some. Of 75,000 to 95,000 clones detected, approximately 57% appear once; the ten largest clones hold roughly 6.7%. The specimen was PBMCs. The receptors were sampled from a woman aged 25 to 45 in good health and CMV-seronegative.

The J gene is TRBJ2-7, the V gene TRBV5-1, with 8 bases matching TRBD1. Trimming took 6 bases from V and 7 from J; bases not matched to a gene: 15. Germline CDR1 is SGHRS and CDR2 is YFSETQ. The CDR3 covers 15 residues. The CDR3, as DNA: TGCGCCAGCACTTTTTCAGGGGGCGCTTATGAGGAGCAGTACTTC. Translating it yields CASTFSGGAYEEQYF.

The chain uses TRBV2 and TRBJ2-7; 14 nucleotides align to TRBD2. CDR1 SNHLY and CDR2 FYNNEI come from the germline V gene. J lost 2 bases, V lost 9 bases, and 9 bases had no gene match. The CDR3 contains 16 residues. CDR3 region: CASRPGLAGATYEQYF. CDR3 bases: TGTGCCAGTAGACCGGGACTAGCGGGAGCAACCTACGAGCAGTACTTC. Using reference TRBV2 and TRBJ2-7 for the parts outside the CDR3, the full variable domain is EPEVTQTPSHQVTQMGQEVILRCVPISNHLYFYWYRQILGQKVEFLVSFYNNEISEKSEIFDDQFSVERPDGSNFTLKIRSTKLEDSAMYFCASRPGLAGATYEQYFGPGTRLTVT.

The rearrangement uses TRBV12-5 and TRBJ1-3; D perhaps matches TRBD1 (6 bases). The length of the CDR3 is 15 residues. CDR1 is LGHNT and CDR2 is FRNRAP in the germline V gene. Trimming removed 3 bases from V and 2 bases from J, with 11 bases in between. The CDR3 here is CASGFGGRPGNTIYF. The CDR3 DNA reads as TGTGCTAGTGGTTTCGGGGGGCGACCTGGAAACACCATATATTTT.

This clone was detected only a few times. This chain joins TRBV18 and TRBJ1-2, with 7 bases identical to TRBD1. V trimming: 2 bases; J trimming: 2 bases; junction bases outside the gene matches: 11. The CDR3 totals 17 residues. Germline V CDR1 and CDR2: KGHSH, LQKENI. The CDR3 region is CASSPIRQGSHNYGYTF. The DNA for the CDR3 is TGTGCCAGCTCACCAATTAGACAGGGCTCCCACAACTATGGCTACACCTTC.

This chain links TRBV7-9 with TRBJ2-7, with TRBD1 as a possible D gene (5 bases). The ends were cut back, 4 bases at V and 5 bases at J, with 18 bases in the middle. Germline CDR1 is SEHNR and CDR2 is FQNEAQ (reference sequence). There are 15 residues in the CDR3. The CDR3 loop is CASSSSTVAGNEQYF. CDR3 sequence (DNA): TGTGCCAGCAGCTCAAGCACTGTTGCAGGGAACGAGCAGTACTTC.

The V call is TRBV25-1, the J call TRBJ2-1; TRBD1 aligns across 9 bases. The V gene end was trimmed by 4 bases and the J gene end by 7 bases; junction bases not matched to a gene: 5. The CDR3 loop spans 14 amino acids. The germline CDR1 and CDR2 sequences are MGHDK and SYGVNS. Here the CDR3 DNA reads TGTGCCAGCAGTGGAGGACAGGGGCGAAATGAGCAGTTCTTC. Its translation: CASSGGQGRNEQFF.

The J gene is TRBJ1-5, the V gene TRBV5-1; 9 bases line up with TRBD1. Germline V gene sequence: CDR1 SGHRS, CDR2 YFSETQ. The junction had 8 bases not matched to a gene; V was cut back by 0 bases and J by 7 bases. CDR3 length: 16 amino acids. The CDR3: CASSLGTGGAGQPQHF. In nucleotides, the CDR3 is TGCGCCAGCAGCTTGGGAACAGGGGGCGCAGGACAGCCCCAGCATTTT.

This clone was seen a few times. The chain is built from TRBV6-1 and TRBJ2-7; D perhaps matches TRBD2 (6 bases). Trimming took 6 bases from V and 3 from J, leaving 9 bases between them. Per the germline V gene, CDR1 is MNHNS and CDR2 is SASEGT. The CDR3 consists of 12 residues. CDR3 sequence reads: CASSTSSYEQYF. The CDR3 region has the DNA TGTGCCAGCAGCACTAGCAGCTACGAGCAGTACTTC.

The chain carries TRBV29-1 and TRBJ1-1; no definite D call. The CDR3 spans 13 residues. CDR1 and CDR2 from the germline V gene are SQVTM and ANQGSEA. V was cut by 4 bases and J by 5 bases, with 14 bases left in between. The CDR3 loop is CSVVMGRETEAFF. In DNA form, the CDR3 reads TGCAGCGTTGTAATGGGGAGGGAGACTGAAGCTTTCTTT. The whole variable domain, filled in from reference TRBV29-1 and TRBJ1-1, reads SAVISQKPSRDICQRGTSLTIQCQVDSQVTMMFWYRQQPGQSLTLIATANQGSEATYESGFVIDKFPISRPNLTFSTLTVSNMSPEDSSIYLCSVVMGRETEAFFGQGTRLTVV.